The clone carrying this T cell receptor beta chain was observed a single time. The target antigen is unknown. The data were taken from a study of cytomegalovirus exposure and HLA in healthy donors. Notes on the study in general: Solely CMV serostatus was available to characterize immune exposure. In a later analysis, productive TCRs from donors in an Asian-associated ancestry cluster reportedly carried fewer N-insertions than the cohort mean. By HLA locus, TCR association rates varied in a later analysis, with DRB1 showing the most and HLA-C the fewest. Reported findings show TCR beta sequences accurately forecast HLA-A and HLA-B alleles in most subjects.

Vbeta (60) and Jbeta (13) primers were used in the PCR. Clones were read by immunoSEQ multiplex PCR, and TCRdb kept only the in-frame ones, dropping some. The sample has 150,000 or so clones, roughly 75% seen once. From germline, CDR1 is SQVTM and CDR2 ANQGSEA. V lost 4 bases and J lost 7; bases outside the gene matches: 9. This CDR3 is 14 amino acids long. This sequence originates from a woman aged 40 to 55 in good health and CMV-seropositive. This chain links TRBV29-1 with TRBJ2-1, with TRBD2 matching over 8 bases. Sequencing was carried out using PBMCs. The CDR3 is CSVVWVAGPNEQFF. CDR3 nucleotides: TGCAGCGTTGTATGGGTAGCGGGACCTAATGAGCAGTTCTTC.